A single sample gave rise to the 32 T cell receptor beta chains below, sequenced in a study of Ad26.COV2.S vaccination and SARS-CoV-2 variants. Treatment given: some 19 received Ad26.COV2.S at low or high dose, single or two shots; about 5 received placebo; per-sample allocation not given. Day 63 after the first vaccine or placebo injection was the time point for sampling. TCRdb's copy holds only in-frame clones and misses some; the assay was immunoSEQ multiplex PCR. The sample holds nearly 400,000 clones, about 88% seen once. The material was peripheral blood, obtained in a trial of Ad26.COV2.S vaccine versus placebo. The receptors were sampled from a person between 18 and 65 years old who received the Ad26.COV2.S COVID-19 vaccine or a placebo.

This chain joins TRBV11-1 and TRBJ2-7; TRBD2 is a possible D gene (6 bases). The CDR3 runs 16 residues. Looked up from germline, CDR1 is SGHAT and CDR2 is FQDESV (reference sequence). Trimming took 5 bases from V and 7 from J, leaving 24 bases between them. The CDR3 nucleotides read TGTGCCAGCAGCCACGGGACTCCCCGGGTTCTTGGTGAGCAGTACTTC. The encoded protein is CASSHGTPRVLGEQYF.

The chain is built from TRBV30 and TRBJ2-7; no reliable D call. V was pared by 5 bases and J by 6 bases, with 20 bases between. The CDR3 is made up of 14 amino acids. Germline V gives CDR1 GTSNPN, CDR2 SVGIG (reference sequence). CDR3 nucleotide sequence: TGTGCCTGGGGGTATGGCCTACCTACTGTCGAGCAGTACTTC. This gives the protein CAWGYGLPTVEQYF.

V is TRBV5-4 and J is TRBJ2-1, with 9 positions matching TRBD2. The CDR3 runs to 16 residues. Germline values: CDR1 SGHNT, CDR2 YYREEE (reference sequence). V shed 0 bases and J 5 bases; nucleotides not matched to a gene: 6. CDR3 residues: CASSLVAGDPHNEQFF. The CDR3 DNA follows: TGTGCCAGCAGCTTGGTAGCGGGAGATCCCCACAATGAGCAGTTCTTC.

The J gene is TRBJ2-7, the V gene TRBV5-1, with 10 bases lining up with TRBD1. CDR1 and CDR2 from the germline V gene are SGHRS and YFSETQ. V dropped 4 bases and J dropped 5; count of bases not matched to a gene: 9. This CDR3 contains 15 residues. CDR3 protein: CASSPWDRGLDEQYF. The CDR3 coding sequence is TGCGCCAGCAGCCCATGGGACAGGGGCTTGGACGAGCAGTACTTC.

This sequence joins TRBV14 and TRBJ2-2, with no clear D. Germline CDR1 SGHDN, CDR2 FVKESK. CDR3 length equals 13 residues. V was pared by 2 bases and J by 4 bases, with 5 bases between. The CDR3 loop reads CASSQIITGELFF. DNA of the CDR3: TGTGCCAGCAGCCAAATAATCACCGGGGAGCTGTTTTTT.

This clone was recorded at least ten times. This sequence joins TRBV15 and TRBJ1-3, with D uncertain. CDR1 and CDR2 (germline): LNHNV, YYDKDF (reference sequence). The V end lost 3 bases, the J end lost 0 bases, and 3 bases lay between the germline ends. This CDR3 spans 13 amino acids. Here the CDR3 DNA reads TGTGCCACCAGCAGGTCCTCTGGAAACACCATATATTTT. As protein: CATSRSSGNTIYF. Supplemented by reference TRBV15 and TRBJ1-3, the full variable domain reads DAMVIQNPRYQVTQFGKPVTLSCSQTLNHNVMYWYQQKSSQAPKLLFHYYDKDFNNEADTPDNFQSRRPNTSFCFLDIRSPGLGDTAMYLCATSRSSGNTIYFGEGSWLTVV.

This rearrangement joins TRBV18 to TRBJ2-3; D is perhaps TRBD1 (5 bases). The CDR3 length is 15 residues. Germline-derived CDR1 and CDR2 are KGHSH and LQKENI. V was clipped by 3 bases and J by 2 bases, with 12 bases between them. The CDR3 bases are TGTGCCAGCTCACCTGACGACAGAATCACAGATACGCAGTATTTT. This codes for CASSPDDRITDTQYF. The complete variable domain, with remaining parts taken from reference TRBV18 and TRBJ2-3, reads NAGVMQNPRHLVRRRGQEARLRCSPMKGHSHVYWYRQLPEEGLKFMVYLQKENIIDESGMPKERFSAEFPKEGPSILRIQQVVRGDSAAYFCASSPDDRITDTQYFGPGTRLTVL.

The rearrangement uses TRBV10-2 and TRBJ2-7; D possibly corresponds to TRBD1 (6 bases). CDR3 length: 15 amino acids. Germline V gene sequence: CDR1 WSHSY, CDR2 SAAADI. V was shortened by 5 bases and J by 0 bases, with 14 bases between the two germline ends. In nucleotides, the CDR3 is TGCGCCAGCAGTTCTACAGGGAGAAACTCCTACGAGCAGTACTTC. This gives the protein CASSSTGRNSYEQYF.

The chain is built from TRBV19 and TRBJ2-6, with TRBD1 as a possible D gene (6 bases). The CDR3 covers 17 residues. V lost 3 bases and J 2 bases, leaving 14 bases between the germline ends. The germline CDR1 and CDR2 sequences are LNHDA and SQIVND (reference sequence). CDR3 sequence: CASSIGSGAAGANVLTF. As DNA, the CDR3 is TGTGCCAGTAGTATTGGTTCAGGGGCCGCTGGGGCCAACGTCCTGACTTTC.

The V and J genes are TRBV30 and TRBJ1-1, with D possibly TRBD1 on 6 matching bases. Trimming removed 0 bases at V and 1 base at J, with 12 bases between. The germline V gene has CDR1 GTSNPN and CDR2 SVGIG (reference sequence). The CDR3 spans 15 residues. CDR3 region: CAWSVPQTGNTEAFF. The CDR3 nucleotides read TGTGCCTGGAGTGTACCCCAGACAGGGAACACTGAAGCTTTCTTT.

The genes are TRBV2 and TRBJ1-6, with D uncertain. CDR1 is SNHLY and CDR2 is FYNNEI in the germline V gene. The CDR3 is 15 residues long. Trimming cost V 6 bases and J 6 bases, with 15 bases left between them. The CDR3 spells CASSRSGPTNSPLHF. CDR3 DNA sequence: TGTGCCAGCAGCAGAAGTGGCCCCACTAATTCACCCCTCCACTTT.

This rearrangement joins TRBV6-5 to TRBJ2-4; the match to TRBD1 covers 8 bases. V gave up 3 bases and J gave up 6 bases; unmatched junction bases: 4. CDR3 length: 14 residues. Germline assignment: CDR1 MNHEY and CDR2 SVGAGI. The CDR3 region has the DNA TGTGCCAGCAGTTATGGGCAGGGGGCAAACATTCAGTACTTC. It is translated as CASSYGQGANIQYF.

V usage is TRBV5-1 and J usage is TRBJ2-6; 9 bases agree with TRBD1. Per the germline V gene, CDR1 is SGHRS and CDR2 is YFSETQ. The CDR3 runs to 17 residues. With V trimmed by 4 bases and J by 1 base, 6 bases remained unmatched. The CDR3 loop is CASSLTGGGSGANVLTF. The CDR3 coding sequence is TGCGCCAGCAGCCTTACAGGGGGCGGATCTGGGGCCAACGTCCTGACTTTC.

This sequence joins TRBV10-3 and TRBJ2-1; D call uncertain. Looked up from germline, CDR1 is ENHRY and CDR2 is SYGVKD. The CDR3 is 15 residues long. V was pared by 4 bases and J by 2 bases, with 12 bases between. This CDR3 is CAISAGLGTYNEQFF. The CDR3 nucleotides are TGTGCCATCAGTGCTGGGCTAGGCACCTACAATGAGCAGTTCTTC.

This chain connects TRBV5-6 to TRBJ2-4; D might be TRBD2 (5 bases). CDR1 and CDR2 from the germline V gene are SGHDT and YYEEEE. V lost 3 bases and J lost 0, with 10 bases in between. The CDR3 contains 15 residues. CDR3 residues: CASSSRRVAKNIQYF. CDR3 DNA sequence: TGTGCCAGCAGCTCTAGGCGGGTAGCCAAAAACATTCAGTACTTC.

This clone has just a few counts. The CDR3, as DNA: TGTGCCAGTAGTTCCCGGACAGACATGAACACTGAAGCTTTCTTT. As protein: CASSSRTDMNTEAFF. This chain uses TRBV19 with TRBJ1-1, with D possibly being TRBD1 (6 bases). This CDR3 contains 15 residues. Germline V CDR1 and CDR2: LNHDA, SQIVND (reference sequence). Trimming removed 5 bases at V and 0 bases at J, with 13 bases between.

This chain joins TRBV24-1 and TRBJ2-1; D is uncertain. The CDR3 covers 12 residues. Between the trimmed V and J ends, which lost 3 bases and 12 bases, there was a span of 11 bases. From germline, CDR1 is KGHDR and CDR2 SFDVKD. The CDR3 sequence is CATSDPAFLQFF. The CDR3 nucleotides are TGTGCCACCAGTGATCCGGCCTTTCTGCAGTTCTTC.

The chain is built from TRBV10-3 and TRBJ1-1; 7 nucleotides match TRBD1. CDR1 is ENHRY, CDR2 SYGVKD, per germline. V trimming: 8 bases; J trimming: 1 base; junction bases outside the gene matches: 7. This CDR3 has 14 amino acids. CDR3 nucleotide sequence: TGTGCCATCCGGGACAGCGCTTCGAACACTGAAGCTTTCTTT. This encodes CAIRDSASNTEAFF.

The chain combines TRBV28 with TRBJ1-1; no reliable D call. The germline V gene encodes CDR1 MDHEN and CDR2 SYDVKM. There are 12 residues in the CDR3. With 6 bases removed from V and 0 bases from J, the gap between germline ends came to 5 bases. In nucleotides, the CDR3 is TGTGCCAGCAGCCTTATGAACACTGAAGCTTTCTTT. Translation gives CASSLMNTEAFF.

This clone was picked up a small number of times. This chain links TRBV10-2 with TRBJ1-6; weak D call: TRBD1 (5 bases). V was cut by 6 bases and J by 2 bases, with 8 bases left in between. In germline, CDR1 is WSHSY, CDR2 SAAADI. The CDR3 runs 14 residues. CDR3 loop: CASRGPAYNSPLHF. In nucleotides, the CDR3 is TGCGCCAGCAGGGGGCCCGCCTATAATTCACCCCTCCACTTT.

The chain recombines TRBV5-1 with TRBJ1-3; D unclear. The CDR3 totals 16 residues. The V end lost 0 bases, the J end lost 0 bases, and 10 bases lay between the germline ends. Germline-derived CDR1 and CDR2 are SGHRS and YFSETQ. The CDR3 is CASSLGADSSGNTIYF. The CDR3 region has the DNA TGCGCCAGCAGCTTGGGGGCGGATAGCTCTGGAAACACCATATATTTT.

The rearrangement uses TRBV5-1 and TRBJ2-3, with 7 bases that match TRBD2. The CDR3 covers 14 residues. V was pared by 1 base and J by 4 bases, with 3 bases of the junction left unmatched. Per the germline V gene, CDR1 is SGHRS and CDR2 is YFSETQ. CDR3 in amino acids: CASSLRTSADTQYF. CDR3 coding DNA: TGCGCCAGCAGCTTGAGGACTAGTGCAGATACGCAGTATTTT. The full variable domain, completed using reference TRBV5-1 and TRBJ2-3, is KAGVTQTPRYLIKTRGQQVTLSCSPISGHRSVSWYQQTPGQGLQFLFEYFSETQRNKGNFPGRFSGRQFSNSRSEMNVSTLELGDSALYLCASSLRTSADTQYFGPGTRLTVL.

This rearrangement joins TRBV5-1 to TRBJ2-4; no clear D gene. CDR3 size: 14 residues. Germline V gene lookup returns CDR1 SGHRS and CDR2 YFSETQ. Trimming removed 0 bases from V and 6 bases from J, with 10 bases in between. In DNA form, the CDR3 reads TGCGCCAGCAGCTTGGATCAGACTTTAAACATTCAGTACTTC. It codes for CASSLDQTLNIQYF.

The chain recombines TRBV5-1 with TRBJ2-5; D is possibly TRBD2 (5 bases). Germline V gene sequence: CDR1 SGHRS, CDR2 YFSETQ. The CDR3 runs 14 residues. Trimming shortened V by 0 bases and J by 4 bases, and 10 bases separated the two germline ends. CDR3 region: CASSLGLASETQYF. CDR3 nucleotides: TGCGCCAGCAGCTTGGGCCTAGCTTCAGAGACCCAGTACTTC.

The chain couples TRBV9 to TRBJ2-7, with D maybe TRBD2 (5 bases). Trimming cost V 2 bases and J 0 bases, with 12 bases left between them. CDR1 is SGDLS and CDR2 is YYNGEE in the germline V gene. The CDR3 is 15 residues long. The CDR3 is CASSVGADLSYEQYF. As DNA, the CDR3 is TGTGCCAGCAGCGTGGGAGCGGACCTCTCCTACGAGCAGTACTTC.

This chain connects TRBV7-9 to TRBJ2-2; 13 bases are shared with TRBD2. The CDR3 sequence is 19 residues long. J was trimmed by 3 bases and V by 5 bases; bases with no gene match: 12. Germline V gene lookup returns CDR1 SEHNR and CDR2 FQNEAQ (reference sequence). DNA for the CDR3: TGTGCCAGCAGCGTCGGGCCGCTTGGACTAGCGGGAGACACCGGGGAGCTGTTTTTT. Translated, it gives CASSVGPLGLAGDTGELFF.

V and J are TRBV6-6 and TRBJ1-1, with 7 nucleotides matching TRBD1. Per the germline V gene, CDR1 is MNHNY and CDR2 is SVGAGI (reference sequence). The J segment lost 1 base and the V segment lost 5 bases, leaving 10 bases of the junction unmatched. The CDR3 spans 16 residues. CDR3 sequence (DNA): TGTGCCAGCAGTCATCATACCGGGACAGAGAACACTGAAGCTTTCTTT. The encoded protein is CASSHHTGTENTEAFF.

This chain uses TRBV6-2 or TRBV6-3 with TRBJ2-1; 8 bases map to TRBD1. Germline CDR1 reads MNHEY; CDR2 reads SVGEGT. V gave up 5 bases and J gave up 5 bases; unmatched junction bases: 11. The CDR3 has 16 residues. The CDR3 loop is CASSARTGQTHNEQFF. The CDR3 DNA reads TGTGCCAGCAGTGCTAGGACAGGGCAGACACACAATGAGCAGTTCTTC.

The chain uses TRBV11-3 and TRBJ2-2, with D possibly being TRBD1 (5 bases). Trimming left V 4 bases short and J 6 bases short, with 15 bases between. Germline V CDR1 and CDR2: SGHNT, YENEEA. CDR3 length: 15 amino acids. DNA for the CDR3: TGTGCCAGCAGCTCCGAAGGGGCAGCGCCCGGGGAGCTGTTTTTT. This encodes CASSSEGAAPGELFF.

The table lists this clone with a count of one. The chain links TRBV9 to TRBJ2-7, with a weak D call TRBD2 (6 bases). Trimming pared 4 bases from V and 3 bases from J, leaving 14 bases between. The CDR3 loop spans 14 amino acids. Germline CDR1 reads SGDLS; CDR2 reads YYNGEE. This chain's CDR3 is CASSPSGDFYEQYF. DNA of the CDR3: TGTGCCAGCAGCCCCTCGGGGGACTTCTACGAGCAGTACTTC.

The rearrangement links TRBV6-6 to TRBJ2-5; D unclear. This CDR3 contains 11 residues. V was clipped by 6 bases and J by 4 bases, with 6 bases between them. The germline gives CDR1 MNHNY, CDR2 SVGAGI (reference sequence). As DNA, the CDR3 is TGTGCCAGCAGCGACATAGAGACCCAGTACTTC. Translated, it gives CASSDIETQYF.

This chain uses TRBV7-8 with TRBJ1-4; 9 bases line up with TRBD1. Germline CDR1 reads SGHVS; CDR2 reads FQNEAQ. Trimming took 4 bases from V and 8 from J; bases not matched to a gene: 5. The CDR3 is 14 amino acids. In DNA, the CDR3 is TGTGCCAGCAGCTCCGGGACAGGGAGGGAAAAACTGTTTTTT. Translating gives CASSSGTGREKLFF.